The clone carrying this T cell receptor (beta chain) appeared many times. Its antigen remains unknown. The CDR3 is 11 amino acids. V was clipped by 2 bases and J by 11 bases, with 12 bases between them. CDR1 and CDR2 from the germline V gene are DFQATT and SNEGSKA (reference sequence). The data were taken from a study of T cells in Graves' hyperthyroidism and ophthalmopathy. Regarding the study as a whole: Progression to ophthalmopathy was predicted a median of approximately 6.4 months early. The blood repertoire included most of the expanded thyroid clonotypes above 0.001.

Researchers took RNA transcripts and amplified the TCR beta CDR3 regions from them. A set of HTBI primers served as the primers for a first-round RT-PCR of the TCR CDR3. Via MiXCR, TCRdb re-called the multiplex PCR reads, giving one row per CDR3 protein. The repertoire holds around 350,000 distinct CDR3 sequences, 15% to 18% seen once, with 25% to 35% in the top ten. The blood was taken when hyperthyroidism was first diagnosed, before any ophthalmopathy symptoms showed up. V is TRBV20-1 and J is TRBJ1-1, with D maybe TRBD1 (6 bases). Sequences were obtained from blood. This clonotype originated in a woman aged 18-29 years with Graves' hyperthyroidism that later progressed to Graves' ophthalmopathy. CDR3 sequence reads: CSARPRGDAFF. The CDR3 nucleotides are TGCAGTGCTAGACCCAGGGGAGACGCTTTCTTT.